The 9 T cell receptor beta chains presented below share a single source sample, sequenced in a study of T-cell memory formation after mild COVID-19 (dated by TCRdb to the early 2020s). Libraries were built with 5' RACE. For sequencing, an Illumina NovaSeq 6000 was employed. In-frame beta chains were kept once TCRdb had trimmed the public reads at Q25 with fastp and called clones with MiXCR. One record per CDR3 amino acid sequence lists the most common genes and DNA. The sample data list approximately 110,000 distinct CDR3 sequences, and 22% of these were observed just once. About 38% of the sample belongs to the ten largest clones. Specimen: PBMCs or a T cell subset sorted from them (not recorded which). Receptor source: a man between 18 and 35 years old who had mild COVID-19 (a few samples of this study predate the infection). The sample titles of this study are shuffled in the database, so cell type and time point are left out; the donor was told from shared clones.

This clonotype was seen a handful of times. The chain joins TRBV7-8 to TRBJ2-3; D could derive from TRBD1 or TRBD2 (5 bases each). There are 16 residues in the CDR3. V lost 1 base and J 1 base, leaving 12 bases between the germline ends. Germline V gives CDR1 SGHVS, CDR2 FQNEAQ. The CDR3 loop is CASSLEGRGGTDTQYF. The DNA of the CDR3 is TGTGCCAGCAGCTTAGAAGGGCGAGGGGGCACAGATACGCAGTATTTT.

The J gene is TRBJ2-7, the V gene TRBV29-1; D perhaps matches TRBD1 (6 bases). V was pared by 3 bases and J by 2 bases, with 11 bases between. The germline V gene encodes CDR1 SQVTM and CDR2 ANQGSEA. The CDR3 covers 13 residues. This CDR3 reads CSVDQGKPYEQYF. CDR3 nucleotides: TGCAGCGTTGACCAGGGGAAGCCCTACGAGCAGTACTTC.

This clonotype has more than one count but fewer than ten. CDR3: CASSLGQLAKNIQYF. Here the CDR3 DNA reads TGTGCCAGCAGCCTGGGACAGCTAGCCAAAAACATTCAGTACTTC. J is TRBJ2-4 and V is TRBV7-2; 7 nucleotides agree with TRBD1. This CDR3 contains 15 residues. Germline CDR1 SGHTA, CDR2 FQGNSA. The junction had 4 bases not matched to a gene; V was cut back by 5 bases and J by 0 bases.

The chain links TRBV29-1 to TRBJ2-1; 10 bases are a match to TRBD2. From germline, CDR1 is SQVTM and CDR2 ANQGSEA. This CDR3 contains 13 residues. The J segment lost 5 bases and the V segment lost 4 bases, leaving 2 bases of the junction unmatched. CDR3 nucleotide sequence: TGCAGCGTTGTCCTAGCGGGGGACAATGAGCAGTTCTTC. Its protein is CSVVLAGDNEQFF.

This clonotype was observed a handful of times. The J gene is TRBJ2-5, the V gene TRBV9, with TRBD2 matching over 8 bases. The CDR3 length is 14 residues. V shed 4 bases and J 5 bases; nucleotides not matched to a gene: 7. Germline CDR1 reads SGDLS; CDR2 reads YYNGEE. CDR3 bases: TGTGCCAGCAGCCCCCGGGGGGGGGTTGAGACCCAGTACTTC. Protein: CASSPRGGVETQYF.

This clonotype has a handful of counts. J is TRBJ2-5 and V is TRBV7-9, with D hard to call. The CDR3 is made up of 12 amino acids. V lost 1 base to trimming and J lost 4 bases, with 4 bases between them. CDR1 and CDR2 from the germline V gene are SEHNR and FQNEAQ (reference sequence). CDR3 region: CASSLVAETQYF. CDR3 bases: TGTGCCAGCAGCTTAGTCGCAGAGACCCAGTACTTC.

This chain links TRBV5-1 with TRBJ2-1; D tentatively fits TRBD1 or TRBD2 (6 bases each). CDR1 is SGHRS, CDR2 YFSETQ, per germline. This CDR3 comprises 15 residues. V shed 3 bases and J shed 2 bases, with 12 bases lying between them. The CDR3 nucleotides are TGCGCCAGCAGCTGGACGGAGGGGGCCTACAATGAGCAGTTCTTC. This translates into CASSWTEGAYNEQFF.

This clonotype was seen only a few times. The J gene is TRBJ2-3, the V gene TRBV4-2; no clear D gene. The CDR3 is 14 amino acids. Germline lookup yields CDR1 LGHNA and CDR2 YNFKEQ. V lost 0 bases and J 3 bases, leaving 7 bases between the germline ends. CDR3 residues: CASSQDRLTDTQYF. The CDR3 DNA follows: TGTGCCAGCAGCCAAGATAGGCTAACAGATACGCAGTATTTT.

This clonotype was counted only a few times. The V gene is TRBV9, the J gene TRBJ2-3; 8 bases align to TRBD1. The CDR3 totals 15 residues. From germline, CDR1 is SGDLS and CDR2 YYNGEE. Trimming at V came to 3 bases and at J to 1 base, leaving 4 bases not matched to a gene. CDR3 residues: CASSAPGQGTDTQYF. The CDR3 coding sequence is TGTGCCAGCAGCGCGCCGGGACAGGGCACAGATACGCAGTATTTT.